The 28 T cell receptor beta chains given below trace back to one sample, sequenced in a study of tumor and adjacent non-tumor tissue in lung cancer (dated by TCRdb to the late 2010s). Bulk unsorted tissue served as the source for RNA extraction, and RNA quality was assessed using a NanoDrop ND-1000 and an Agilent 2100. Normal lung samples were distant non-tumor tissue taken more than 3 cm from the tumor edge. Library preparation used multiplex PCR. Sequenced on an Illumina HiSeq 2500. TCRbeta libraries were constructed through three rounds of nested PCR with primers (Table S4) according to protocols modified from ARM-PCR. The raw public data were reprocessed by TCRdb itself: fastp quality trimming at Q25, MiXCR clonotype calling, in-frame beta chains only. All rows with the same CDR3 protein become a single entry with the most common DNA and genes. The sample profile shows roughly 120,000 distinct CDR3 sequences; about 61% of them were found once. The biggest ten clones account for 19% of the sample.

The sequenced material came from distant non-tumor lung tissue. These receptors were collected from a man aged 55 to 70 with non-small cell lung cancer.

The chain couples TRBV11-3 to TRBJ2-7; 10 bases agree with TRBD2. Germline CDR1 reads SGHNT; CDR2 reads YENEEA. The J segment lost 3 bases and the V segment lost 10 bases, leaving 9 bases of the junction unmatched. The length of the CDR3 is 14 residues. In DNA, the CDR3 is TGTGCCAATAGGAGGGCTAGCGGGAGCTACGAGCAGTACTTC. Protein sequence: CANRRASGSYEQYF.

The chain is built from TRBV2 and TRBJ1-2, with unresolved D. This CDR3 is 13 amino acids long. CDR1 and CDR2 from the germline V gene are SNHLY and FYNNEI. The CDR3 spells CGRSPGPTYGYTF. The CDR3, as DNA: TGTGGCAGAAGCCCGGGTCCTACCTATGGCTACACCTTC.

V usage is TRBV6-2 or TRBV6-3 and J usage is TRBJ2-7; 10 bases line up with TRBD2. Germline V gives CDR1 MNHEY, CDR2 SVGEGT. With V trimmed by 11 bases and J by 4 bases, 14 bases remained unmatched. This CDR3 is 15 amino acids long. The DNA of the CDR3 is TGTGCCGGCTTGGAGCTGGGACTAGCGATTTACGAGCAGTACTTC. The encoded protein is CAGLELGLAIYEQYF.

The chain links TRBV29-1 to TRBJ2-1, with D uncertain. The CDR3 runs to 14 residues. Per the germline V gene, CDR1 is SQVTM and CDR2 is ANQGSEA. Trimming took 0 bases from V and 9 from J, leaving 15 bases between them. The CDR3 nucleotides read TGCAGCGTTGAAGATAGGGCCGGCCACAGTGAGCAGTTCTTC. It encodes CSVEDRAGHSEQFF.

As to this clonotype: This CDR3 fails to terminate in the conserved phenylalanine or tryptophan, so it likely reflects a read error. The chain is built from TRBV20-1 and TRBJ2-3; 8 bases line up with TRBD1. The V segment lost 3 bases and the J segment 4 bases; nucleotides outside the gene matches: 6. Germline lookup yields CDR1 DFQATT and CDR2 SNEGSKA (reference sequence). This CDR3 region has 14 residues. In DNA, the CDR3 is TGCAGTGCTAGTGATTCAGGGGGCGCAGATACGCAGTATTAT. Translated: CSASDSGGADTQYY.

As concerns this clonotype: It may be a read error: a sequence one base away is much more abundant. The CDR3 sequence: CASSPGGRQFF. Written as DNA, the CDR3 is TGTGCCAGCAGCCCAGGGGGGAGACAGTTCTTC. This rearrangement joins TRBV11-2 to TRBJ2-1, with D maybe TRBD1 (7 bases). V gave up 5 bases and J gave up 13 bases, with 12 bases separating them. Germline V lookup: CDR1 SGHAT, CDR2 FQNNGV. The CDR3 totals 11 residues.

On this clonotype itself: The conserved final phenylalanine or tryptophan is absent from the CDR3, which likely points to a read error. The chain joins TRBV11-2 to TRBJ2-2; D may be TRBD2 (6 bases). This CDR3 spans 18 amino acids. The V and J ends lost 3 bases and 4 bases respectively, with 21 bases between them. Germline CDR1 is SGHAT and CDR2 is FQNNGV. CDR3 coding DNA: TGTGCCAGCAGCTTCCTGGGGCGTTGGCAGGAGGGCACCGGGGAGCTGTTTTGT. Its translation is CASSFLGRWQEGTGELFC.

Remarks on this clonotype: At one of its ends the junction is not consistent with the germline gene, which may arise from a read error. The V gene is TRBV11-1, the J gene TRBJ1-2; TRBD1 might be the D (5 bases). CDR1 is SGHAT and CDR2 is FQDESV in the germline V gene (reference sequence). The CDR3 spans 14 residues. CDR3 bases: TGTGCCAGCAGAACCCATGGGACCGAGGATGGCCACACCTTC. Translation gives CASRTHGTEDGHTF.

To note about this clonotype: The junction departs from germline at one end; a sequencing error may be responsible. The CDR3 reads CGSSQGLGNTIYF. The DNA for the CDR3 is TGTGGCAGCAGTCAGGGACTTGGAAACACCATATATTTT. The chain employs TRBV6-1 and TRBJ1-3; a possible D gene is TRBD1 (5 bases). The CDR3 is 13 amino acids. The germline V gene has CDR1 MNHNS and CDR2 SASEGT.

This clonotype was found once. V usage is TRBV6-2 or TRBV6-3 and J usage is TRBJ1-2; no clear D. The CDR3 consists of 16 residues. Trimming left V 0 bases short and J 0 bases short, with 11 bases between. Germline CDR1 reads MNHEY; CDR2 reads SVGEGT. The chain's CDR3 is CASSYSRQIANYGYTF. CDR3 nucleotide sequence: TGTGCCAGCAGTTACTCTCGGCAGATCGCTAACTATGGCTACACCTTC.

CDR3 region: CASSDRVGTGGYEQYF. The CDR3 bases are TGTGCCAGCAGCGACAGGGTCGGGACAGGGGGCTACGAGCAGTACTTC. The chain has TRBV7-2 and TRBJ2-7; 11 bases are shared with TRBD1. CDR3 size: 16 residues. V lost 5 bases, J lost 3 bases, and 9 bases stayed unmatched. CDR1 and CDR2 from the germline V gene are SGHTA and FQGNSA.

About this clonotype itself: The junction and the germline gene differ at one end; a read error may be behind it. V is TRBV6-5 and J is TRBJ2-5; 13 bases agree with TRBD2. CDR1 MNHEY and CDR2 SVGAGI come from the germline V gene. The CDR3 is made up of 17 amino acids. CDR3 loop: CDSSVTSGRFGQETQYF. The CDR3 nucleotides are TGTGACAGCAGTGTGACTAGCGGGAGGTTCGGGCAAGAGACCCAGTATTTC.

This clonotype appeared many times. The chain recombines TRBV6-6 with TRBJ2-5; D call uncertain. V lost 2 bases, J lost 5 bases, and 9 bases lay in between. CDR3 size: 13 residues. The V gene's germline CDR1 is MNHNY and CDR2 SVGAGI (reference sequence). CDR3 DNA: TGTGCCAGCAGTTACGGCGGTGGGGAGACCCAGTACTTC. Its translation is CASSYGGGETQYF.

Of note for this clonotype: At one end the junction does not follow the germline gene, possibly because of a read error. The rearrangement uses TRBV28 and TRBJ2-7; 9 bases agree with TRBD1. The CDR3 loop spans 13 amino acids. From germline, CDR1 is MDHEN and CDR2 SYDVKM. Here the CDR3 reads CAIYRTGAYKQYF. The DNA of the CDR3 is TGTGCCATCTACCGGACAGGGGCCTACAAGCAGTACTTC.

The CDR3 protein is CASSSGVRNTEAFF. Written as DNA, the CDR3 is TGCGCCAGCAGCTCGGGAGTAAGGAACACTGAAGCTTTCTTT. This chain joins TRBV5-1 and TRBJ1-1; D uncertain. Germline V gives CDR1 SGHRS, CDR2 YFSETQ. Between the trimmed V and J ends, which lost 3 bases and 1 base, there was a span of 10 bases. The length of the CDR3 is 14 residues.

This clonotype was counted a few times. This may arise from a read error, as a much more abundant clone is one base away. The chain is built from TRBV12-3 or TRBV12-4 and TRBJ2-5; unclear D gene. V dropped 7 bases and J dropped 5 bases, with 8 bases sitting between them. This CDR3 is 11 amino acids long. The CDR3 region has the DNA TGTGCCAGCAACAATACTGAGACCCAGTACTTC. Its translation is CASNNTETQYF.

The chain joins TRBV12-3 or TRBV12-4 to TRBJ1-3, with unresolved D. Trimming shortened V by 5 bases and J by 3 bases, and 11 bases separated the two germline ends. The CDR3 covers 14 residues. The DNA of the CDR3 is TGTGCCAGCAGTCATGGGGAGGATGGAAACACCATATATTTT. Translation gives CASSHGEDGNTIYF.

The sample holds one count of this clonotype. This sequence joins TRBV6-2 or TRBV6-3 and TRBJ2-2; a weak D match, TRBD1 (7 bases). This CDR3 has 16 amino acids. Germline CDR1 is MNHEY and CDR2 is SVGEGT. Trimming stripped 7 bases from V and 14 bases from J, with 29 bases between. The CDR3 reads CASTKIRDSYTGGLFF. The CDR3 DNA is TGTGCCAGCACCAAGATCCGGGACAGTTACACCGGGGGACTGTTTTTT.

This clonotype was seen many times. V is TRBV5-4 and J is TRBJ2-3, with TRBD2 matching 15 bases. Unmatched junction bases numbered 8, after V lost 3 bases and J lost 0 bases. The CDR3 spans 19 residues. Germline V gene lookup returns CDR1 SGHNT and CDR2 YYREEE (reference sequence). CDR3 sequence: CASSWGTSGGRISTDTQYF. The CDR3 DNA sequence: TGTGCCAGCAGCTGGGGGACTAGCGGGGGGAGAATAAGCACAGATACGCAGTATTTT.

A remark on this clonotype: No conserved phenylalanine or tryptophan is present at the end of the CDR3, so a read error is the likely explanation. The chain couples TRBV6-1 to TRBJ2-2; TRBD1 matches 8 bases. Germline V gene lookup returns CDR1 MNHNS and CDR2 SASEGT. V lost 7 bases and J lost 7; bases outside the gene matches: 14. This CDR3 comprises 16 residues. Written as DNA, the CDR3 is TGTGCCAGCAACCGTCGACAGGGGTATGACAGCGGGGAGCTGTTTATT. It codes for CASNRRQGYDSGELFI.

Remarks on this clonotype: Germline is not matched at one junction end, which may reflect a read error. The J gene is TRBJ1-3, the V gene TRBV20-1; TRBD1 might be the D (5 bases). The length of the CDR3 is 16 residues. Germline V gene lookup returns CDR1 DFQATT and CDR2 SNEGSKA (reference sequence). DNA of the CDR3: TGCAGTGTTAGAGGATCGGGGACTCTCTCTGGAAACACCATATATTTT. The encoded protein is CSVRGSGTLSGNTIYF.

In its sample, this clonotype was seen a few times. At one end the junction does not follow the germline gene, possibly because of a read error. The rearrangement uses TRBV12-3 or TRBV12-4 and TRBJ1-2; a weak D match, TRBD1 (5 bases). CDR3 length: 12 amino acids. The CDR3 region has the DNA TGTGCCAGTAGTTTCGGGGGGAGCGACTACACCTTC. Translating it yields CASSFGGSDYTF.

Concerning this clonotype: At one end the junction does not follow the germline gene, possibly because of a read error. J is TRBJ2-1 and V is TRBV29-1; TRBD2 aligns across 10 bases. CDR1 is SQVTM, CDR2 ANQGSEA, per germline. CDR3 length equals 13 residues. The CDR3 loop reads CSFAGTSANEKFF. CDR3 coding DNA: TGCAGCTTCGCCGGGACTAGCGCCAATGAGAAGTTCTTC.

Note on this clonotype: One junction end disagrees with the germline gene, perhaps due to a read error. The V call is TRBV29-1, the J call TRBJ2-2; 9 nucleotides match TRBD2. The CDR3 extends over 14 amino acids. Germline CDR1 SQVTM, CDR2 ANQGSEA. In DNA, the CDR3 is TGCAGCGTGGGGACTAGCCCGAACACCCGGGAGCTGTTTTTC. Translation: CSVGTSPNTRELFF.

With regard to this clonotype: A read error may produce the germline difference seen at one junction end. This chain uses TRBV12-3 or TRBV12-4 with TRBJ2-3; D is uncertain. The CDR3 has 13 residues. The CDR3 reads CASSLATIDTQYF. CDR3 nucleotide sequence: TGTGCCAGCAGTTTGGCGACCATAGATACGCAGTACTTT.

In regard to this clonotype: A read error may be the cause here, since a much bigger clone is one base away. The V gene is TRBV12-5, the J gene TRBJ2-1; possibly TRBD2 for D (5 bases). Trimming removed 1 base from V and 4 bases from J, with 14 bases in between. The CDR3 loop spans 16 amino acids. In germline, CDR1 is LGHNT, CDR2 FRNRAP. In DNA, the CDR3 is TGTGCTAGTGGTTTGGCCCGACTAACCCCATACAATGAGCAGTTCTTC. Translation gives CASGLARLTPYNEQFF.

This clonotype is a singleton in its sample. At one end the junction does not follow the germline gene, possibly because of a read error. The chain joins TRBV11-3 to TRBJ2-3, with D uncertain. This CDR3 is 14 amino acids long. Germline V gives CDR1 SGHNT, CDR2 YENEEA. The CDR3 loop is CASNLVGYIDTQYF. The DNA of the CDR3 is TGTGCCAGCAACTTAGTCGGTTACATAGATACGCAGTATTTT.

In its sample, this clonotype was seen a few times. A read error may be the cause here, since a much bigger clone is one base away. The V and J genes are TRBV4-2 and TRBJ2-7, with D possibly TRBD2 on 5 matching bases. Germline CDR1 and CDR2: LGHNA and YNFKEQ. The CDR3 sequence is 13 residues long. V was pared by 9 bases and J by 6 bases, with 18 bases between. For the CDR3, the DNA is TGTGCCAGTGCTAGCAGCGAGTCGGCCGAGCAGTACTTC. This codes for CASASSESAEQYF.